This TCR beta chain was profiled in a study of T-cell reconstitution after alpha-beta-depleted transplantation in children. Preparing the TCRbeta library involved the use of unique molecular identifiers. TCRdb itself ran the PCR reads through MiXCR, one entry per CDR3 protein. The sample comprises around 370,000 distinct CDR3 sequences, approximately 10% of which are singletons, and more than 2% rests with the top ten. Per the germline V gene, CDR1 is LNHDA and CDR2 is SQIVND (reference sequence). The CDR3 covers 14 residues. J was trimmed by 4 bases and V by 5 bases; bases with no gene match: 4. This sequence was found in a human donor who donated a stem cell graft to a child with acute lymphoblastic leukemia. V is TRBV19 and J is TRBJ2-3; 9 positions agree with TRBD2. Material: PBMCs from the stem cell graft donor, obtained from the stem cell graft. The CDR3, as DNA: TGTGCCAGTAGTCCCCGCGGGGGGGCAGATACGCAGTATTTT. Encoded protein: CASSPRGGADTQYF. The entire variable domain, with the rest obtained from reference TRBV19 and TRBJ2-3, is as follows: DGGITQSPKYLFRKEGQNVTLSCEQNLNHDAMYWYRQDPGQGLRLIYYSQIVNDFQKGDIAEGYSVSREKKESFPLTVTSAQKNPTAFYLCASSPRGGADTQYFGPGTRLTVL.